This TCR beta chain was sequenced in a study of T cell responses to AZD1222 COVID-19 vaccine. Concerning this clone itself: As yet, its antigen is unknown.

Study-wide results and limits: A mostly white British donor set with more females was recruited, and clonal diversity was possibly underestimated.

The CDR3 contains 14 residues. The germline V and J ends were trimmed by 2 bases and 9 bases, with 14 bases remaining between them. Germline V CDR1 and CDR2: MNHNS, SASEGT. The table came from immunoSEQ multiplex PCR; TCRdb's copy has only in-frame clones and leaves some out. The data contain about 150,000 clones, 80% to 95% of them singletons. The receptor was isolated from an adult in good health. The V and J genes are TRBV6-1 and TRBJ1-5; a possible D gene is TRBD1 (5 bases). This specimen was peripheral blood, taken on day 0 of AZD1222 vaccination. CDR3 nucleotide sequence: TGTGCCAGCAGTGAAAGCGGCGGGGGTAGGCCCCAGCATTTT. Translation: CASSESGGGRPQHF.